Listed below are T cell receptor beta chains from one sample, sequenced in a study of memory CD4+ T cells and cytomegalovirus serostatus. Sequenced by immunoSEQ multiplex PCR; TCRdb stores in-frame clones only, minus some. This sample has tens of thousands of clones, with around 80% found just once. Sequencing was done on a sample of memory CD4+ T cells from blood. These receptors originate from an adult in good health and CMV-seronegative. Both conserved end residues are part of each CDR3. The D gene is left open where the match is weak. Size values are once, few and many counts, or a class for expanded clones, and some rows have none.

clone size,D gene,J gene,V gene,CDR3 DNA,CDR3 protein
-,-,TRBJ1-5,TRBV5-5,TGTGCCAGCAGCTCACAGGGCTCAGGCATCCAGCCCCAGCATTTT,CASSSQGSGIQPQHF
-,-,TRBJ2-3,TRBV5-1,TGCGCCAGCAGCCTCACTACAGATACGCAGTATTTT,CASSLTTDTQYF
-,-,TRBJ1-3,TRBV29-1,TGCAGCGGAGTAAGGGGAAACACCATATATTTT,CSGVRGNTIYF
-,-,TRBJ2-3,TRBV10-1,TGCGCCAGCAGGCCCCGACAGGCCCGACCCACAGATACGCAGTATTTT,CASRPRQARPTDTQYF
-,-,TRBJ1-1,TRBV5-1,TGCGCCAGCAGCCTGGGGACCAGCGGCATTAAGAACACTGAAGCTTTCTTT,CASSLGTSGIKNTEAFF
few,TRBD1,TRBJ2-4,TRBV15,TGTGCCACCAGCAGAGGGCAGGGGGAGAACATTCAGTACTTC,CATSRGQGENIQYF
few,TRBD1,TRBJ2-1,TRBV12-5,TGTGCTAGTGGTTTGGGGACAGGGGCCAGCAATGAGCAGTTCTTC,CASGLGTGASNEQFF
once,TRBD2,TRBJ2-5,TRBV28,TGTGCCAGCAGTTTGACTAGCGGGGGAGGGACCCAGTACTTC,CASSLTSGGGTQYF
medium-sized,-,TRBJ2-3,TRBV2,TGTGCCACCCCGACTAGCACAGATACGCAGTATTTT,CATPTSTDTQYF
-,TRBD1,TRBJ1-2,TRBV29-1,TGCAGCGCTTTGAATCCACAGGGGAGGAGCTACACCTTC,CSALNPQGRSYTF
-,TRBD2,TRBJ2-3,TRBV28,TGTGCCAGCAGTTTATTGAGGCTAGCGGGAGATACGCAGTATTTT,CASSLLRLAGDTQYF
-,-,TRBJ1-4,TRBV28,TGTGCCAGCAGTTTATGGGCACCTTCCTGGAGAGGGGAGGACGGTGAAAAACTGTTTTTT,CASSLWAPSWRGEDGEKLFF
-,-,TRBJ1-2,TRBV10-3,TGTGCCATGAGTAACCCTAGGGCGTCGGGCTACACCTTC,CAMSNPRASGYTF
few,-,TRBJ1-2,TRBV4-2,TGTGCCAGCAGCCAACTGACGGATGGCTACACCTTC,CASSQLTDGYTF
-,-,TRBJ2-7,TRBV6-5,TGTGCCAGCAGTGGGGAACCTTGGTGCTACGAGCAGTACTTC,CASSGEPWCYEQYF
-,-,TRBJ1-3,TRBV18,TGTGCCAGCTCACCCAGGGCTCGGGCCTACTCTGGAAACACCATATATTTT,CASSPRARAYSGNTIYF
-,TRBD2,TRBJ2-5,TRBV7-9,TGTGCCAGCAGCGCTAGCGGGGAGACCCAGTACTTC,CASSASGETQYF
-,-,TRBJ1-5,TRBV5-1,TGCGCCAGCAGCTTGGATCACGGCGGTCAGCCCCAGCATTTT,CASSLDHGGQPQHF
-,-,TRBJ1-1,TRBV5-1,TGCGCCAGCGCCTCGGGGGGACCGCACACTGAAGCTTTCTTT,CASASGGPHTEAFF
-,-,TRBJ1-1,TRBV2,TGTGCCAGCAGTGAAACAACAGGATACACTGAAGCTTTCTTT,CASSETTGYTEAFF
-,-,TRBJ2-5,TRBV14,TGTGCCAGCAGCAAGGGCACGGCTAGCCCTCGCCAAGAGACCCAGTACTTC,CASSKGTASPRQETQYF
-,TRBD1,TRBJ1-2,TRBV15,TGTGCCACCAGCAGAGATTATGGACAGGGGGTGGTAACTTATACCTTC,CATSRDYGQGVVTYTF
-,-,TRBJ2-1,TRBV7-6,TGTGCCAGCAGCCTCTTCGGAGGGAGCAATGAGCAGTTCTTC,CASSLFGGSNEQFF
few,-,TRBJ1-4,TRBV28,TGTGCCAGCAGTCACCTACAGGGTATGAATGAAAAACTGTTTTTT,CASSHLQGMNEKLFF
-,TRBD1,TRBJ2-5,TRBV7-2,TGTGCCAGCAGCACAAACAGGGGGCGGGAGACCCAGTACTTC,CASSTNRGRETQYF
-,-,TRBJ2-1,TRBV18,TGTGCCAGCTCACCAGACAGACCGCCCTACAATGAGCAGTTCTTC,CASSPDRPPYNEQFF
-,TRBD1,TRBJ2-1,TRBV9,TGTGCCAGCAGCGGGGGGGACAGGGCGCGTCACAATGAGCAGTTCTTC,CASSGGDRARHNEQFF